The clone carrying this T cell receptor beta chain has a single count. This CDR3 comprises 15 residues. V shed 2 bases and J shed 0 bases, with 10 bases lying between them. Germline loops: CDR1 MNHNS, CDR2 SASEGT. The sample comes from a study of T cell changes during pregnancy in multiple sclerosis. Sequencing was performed with immunoSEQ multiplex PCR; in TCRdb, only in-frame clones are kept and a portion is missing. The sample yields 65,000 to 90,000 clones, around 90% seen once. The sample here was CD4+ T cells from peripheral blood mononuclear cells, taken after pregnancy. V gene TRBV6-1 combines with J gene TRBJ1-1, with D possibly TRBD1 on 6 matching bases. This sequence was found in a female donor with multiple sclerosis, enrolled in a pregnancy study. The CDR3, as DNA: TGTGCCAGCAGTGAATACGGACAGCTGAACACTGAAGCTTTCTTT. Encoded protein: CASSEYGQLNTEAFF.